The present entry profiles one T cell receptor beta chain with its context. Deletions cut 4 bases from V and 0 bases from J, with 16 bases between. Germline CDR1 reads MNHEY; CDR2 reads SMNVEV (reference sequence). The CDR3 covers 17 residues. TCRdb's copy holds only in-frame clones and misses some; the assay was immunoSEQ multiplex PCR. The data hold some 100,000 clones, with 85% to 95% observed a single time. This record comes from a study of siplizumab effects on memory and regulatory T cells. V gene TRBV27 combines with J gene TRBJ2-1; the D is unclear. Sequencing used Tregs sorted from blood. This sequence was found in a human donor in good health. The CDR3 is CASSWTDPAVSYNEQFF. The DNA for the CDR3 is TGTGCCAGCAGTTGGACCGACCCCGCGGTCTCCTACAATGAGCAGTTCTTC.